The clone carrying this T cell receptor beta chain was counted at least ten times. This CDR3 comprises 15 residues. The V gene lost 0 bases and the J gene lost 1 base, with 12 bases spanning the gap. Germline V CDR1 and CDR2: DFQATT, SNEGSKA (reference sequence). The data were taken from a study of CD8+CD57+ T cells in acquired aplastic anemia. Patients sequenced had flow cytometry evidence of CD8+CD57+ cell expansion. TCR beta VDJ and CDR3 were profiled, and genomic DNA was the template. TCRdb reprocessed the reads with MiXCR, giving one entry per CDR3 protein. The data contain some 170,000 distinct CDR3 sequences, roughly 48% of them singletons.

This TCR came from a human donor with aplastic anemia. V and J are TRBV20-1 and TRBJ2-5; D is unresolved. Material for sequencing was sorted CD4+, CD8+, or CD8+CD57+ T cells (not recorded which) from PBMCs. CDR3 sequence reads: CSARDIGRLQETQYF. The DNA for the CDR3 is TGCAGTGCTAGAGATATCGGCAGACTCCAAGAGACCCAGTACTTC.